This T cell receptor (beta chain) appears in the sequencing data of a study of CD8 T cells in Susac syndrome. Germline CDR1 reads LGHDT; CDR2 reads YNNKEL (reference sequence). The J segment lost 0 bases and the V segment lost 3 bases, leaving 9 bases of the junction unmatched. The CDR3 covers 20 residues. The diagnostic criteria for definite or probable disease, as recently defined, were met by the patients with Susac syndrome. FACS enriched CD8+ TEMRA cells, while bulk CD8+ and CD4+ were negatively isolated. Reverse transcription of about 0.5 to 1 ug RNA was carried out with random hexamers. TCRdb redid the calling of the immunoSEQ multiplex PCR reads with MiXCR, one entry per CDR3 protein. This sample has approximately 190,000 distinct CDR3 sequences; more than 90% occur once, and the top ten carry approximately 0.1%.

The gene calls are TRBV3-1 and TRBJ2-3, with 16 bases lining up with TRBD2. This clonotype was sampled from a human donor with Susac syndrome. Sequencing input: CD4+ T cells from PBMCs. The CDR3 region has the DNA TGTGCCAGCAGCCATCAGGGACTAGCGGGGGGGCCAATCAGCACAGATACGCAGTATTTT. Its protein product is CASSHQGLAGGPISTDTQYF.